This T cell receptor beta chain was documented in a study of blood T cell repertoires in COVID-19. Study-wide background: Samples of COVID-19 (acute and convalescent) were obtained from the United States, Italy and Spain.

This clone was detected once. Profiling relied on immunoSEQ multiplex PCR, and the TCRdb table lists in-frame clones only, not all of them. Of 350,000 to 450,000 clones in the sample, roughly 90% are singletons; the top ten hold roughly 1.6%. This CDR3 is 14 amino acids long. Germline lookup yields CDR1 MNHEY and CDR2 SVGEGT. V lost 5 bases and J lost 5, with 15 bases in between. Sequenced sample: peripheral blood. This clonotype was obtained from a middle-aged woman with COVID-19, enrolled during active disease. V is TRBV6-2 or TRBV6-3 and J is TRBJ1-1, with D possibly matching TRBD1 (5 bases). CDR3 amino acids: CASSRGNPATEAFF. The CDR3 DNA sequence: TGTGCCAGCAGTCGGGGGAACCCCGCTACTGAAGCTTTCTTT.